This TCR beta chain was sequenced for a study of OX40 agonist ivuxolimab in advanced cancers. Study-wide background: With ivuxolimab, an agonistic anti-OX40 (CD134) antibody, patients were treated. The dose-escalation cohort had hepatocellular carcinoma, melanoma, renal cell or head and neck cancer. Patients with prior anti-PD-1, anti-PD-L1 or anti-CTLA-4 therapy were eligible; roughly 40% had some. Patients were infused with ivuxolimab every 2 weeks at 0.01 to 10 mg/kg.

Sequencing was performed with immunoSEQ multiplex PCR; in TCRdb, only in-frame clones are kept and a portion is missing. Of about 82,000 clones in the sample, 85% to 90% were seen once. Germline V gives CDR1 SGHTS, CDR2 YDEGEE. The CDR3 runs to 17 residues. The V end was cut by 5 bases, the J end by 1 base, with 19 bases between. The sample here was CD4+ or CD8+ T cells sorted from blood, taken in a trial of the OX40 agonist ivuxolimab. The chain carries TRBV5-8 and TRBJ1-5, with TRBD1 as a possible D gene (6 bases). This sequence originates from an adult with an advanced solid tumor such as melanoma, head and neck, liver or kidney cancer. This CDR3 reads CASRYINRVSSNQPQHF. In nucleotides, the CDR3 is TGTGCCAGCAGATATATCAACAGGGTATCAAGCAATCAGCCCCAGCATTTT. The whole variable domain, filled in from reference TRBV5-8 and TRBJ1-5, reads EAGVTQSPTHLIKTRGQQATLRCSPISGHTSVYWYQQALGLGLQFLLWYDEGEERNRGNFPPRFSGRQFPNYSSELNVNALELEDSALYLCASRYINRVSSNQPQHFGDGTRLSIL.